This T cell receptor (beta chain) emerged from a study of cytomegalovirus exposure and HLA in healthy donors. Study conclusions and caveats: Later on, a genetic analysis was performed. It linked a missense variant in DCLRE1C with V- and J-gene trimming of TCR beta. Associated with HLA alleles at 0.05 false discovery rate in a later analysis were 16,951 TCR beta sequences. The authors enumerated 164 TCR beta chains as linked to cytomegalovirus. CMV antigen specificity of three CMV-associated chains was confirmed in vitro.

Comments on this clone: Its specificity is not known.

The PCR ran on 60 Vbeta and 13 Jbeta primers. Assay used: immunoSEQ multiplex PCR; TCRdb lists only in-frame clones, some missing. In the table there are around 110,000 clones, about 59% of which are singletons. This CDR3 has 12 residues. Trimming stripped 0 bases from V and 10 bases from J, with 7 bases between. Germline V CDR1 and CDR2: SGDLS, YYNGEE. This receptor was obtained from a woman between 40 and 50 years old in good health and CMV-seropositive. The chain links TRBV9 to TRBJ2-2, with D possibly being TRBD2 (5 bases). Material: PBMCs. The CDR3 DNA sequence: TGTGCCAGCAGCGTAGATCGGGAGGAGCTGTTTTTT. As protein: CASSVDREELFF.